The clone carrying this T cell receptor beta chain was counted many times. This sample was taken from a study of regulatory T cells in long-lasting Graves disease. Construction of the TCR beta libraries employed iRepertoire HTBI primers in conjunction with Arm-PCR of CDR3 regions. TCRdb re-called the multiplex PCR reads through MiXCR, storing one row per CDR3 protein. Among over 200,000 distinct CDR3 sequences, 15% to 20% were seen once, and the ten largest hold more than 20%. V lost 1 base to trimming and J lost 5 bases, with 11 bases between them. Germline assignment: CDR1 SGHVS and CDR2 FQNEAQ. CDR3 length: 14 amino acids. As for time point: newly diagnosed GD, antithyroid drugs for less than 3 months. Generation of the TCR library employed RNA extracted from PBMCs. Roughly 10 milliliters of peripheral blood were taken and placed in EDTA tubes.

This sequence originates from a female donor with Graves disease. The material sequenced was peripheral blood mononuclear cells (PBMCs), taken at new diagnosis, from a patient treated with antithyroid drugs. The chain links TRBV7-8 to TRBJ2-5, with a possible D match to TRBD1 (5 bases). The CDR3 coding sequence is TGTGCCAGCAGCTTAGGGGCAGGGCGGGAGACCCAGTACTTC. As protein: CASSLGAGRETQYF.